The subject of this entry is one T cell receptor beta chain. The source of the sample is a study of CD8+ T cells in alopecia areata. As the sequencing template, cDNA was produced by extracting RNA and reverse transcribing it. Libraries were prepared by immunoSEQ multiplex PCR; TCRdb keeps only in-frame clonotypes and omits some of them. Among 160,000 or so clones, 58% were seen once, and the ten largest hold 16%. Treatment: oral pan-JAK inhibitor, 5-10 mg twice daily. Deletions cut 6 bases from V and 4 bases from J, with 13 bases between. Per germline, CDR1 SNHLY and CDR2 FYNNEI. The CDR3 runs 15 residues.

This clonotype was sampled from a human donor with alopecia areata. The sequenced sample was CD4+ T cells sorted from blood, obtained between weeks 55 and 70, from a patient treated with tofacitinib. This chain joins TRBV2 and TRBJ1-6, with a weak D call TRBD1 (6 bases). DNA for the CDR3: TGTGCCAGCAGCATACGACAGGCTTATAATTCACCCCTCCACTTT. Its protein is CASSIRQAYNSPLHF. The variable domain in full, with the rest retrieved from reference TRBV2 and TRBJ1-6, is EPEVTQTPSHQVTQMGQEVILRCVPISNHLYFYWYRQILGQKVEFLVSFYNNEISEKSEIFDDQFSVERPDGSNFTLKIRSTKLEDSAMYFCASSIRQAYNSPLHFGNGTRLTVT.